This TCR beta chain stems from a study of T cells in Graves' hyperthyroidism and ophthalmopathy. Exclusions: uncontrolled infection, other autoimmune disease, pregnancy, lactation. This clonotype appeared a few times. The investigators amplified TCR beta CDR3 regions from RNA transcripts. HTBI primers were the set used in a first-round RT-PCR of the TCR CDR3. In TCRdb, the multiplex PCR reads were re-called with MiXCR into one record per CDR3 protein. The sample has hundreds of thousands of distinct CDR3 sequences, around 19% seen once. Germline V gene data show CDR1 as ENHRY and CDR2 as SYGVKD. Trimming shortened V by 4 bases and J by 4 bases, and 19 bases separated the two germline ends. This CDR3 spans 16 amino acids.

Source material: blood. This receptor was identified in a woman between 45 and 65 years old with Graves' hyperthyroidism that later progressed to Graves' ophthalmopathy. This rearrangement joins TRBV10-3 to TRBJ1-2, with D possibly matching TRBD1 (5 bases). This CDR3 is CAISGITTENLYGYTF. The CDR3 DNA sequence: TGTGCCATCAGTGGGATTACGACAGAAAACCTCTATGGCTACACCTTC.